The next 27 T cell receptor beta chains were all read from a single sample in a study of cytomegalovirus exposure and HLA in healthy donors. With 60 Vbeta and 13 Jbeta primers, the PCR was carried out. Profiling relied on immunoSEQ multiplex PCR, and the TCRdb table lists in-frame clones only, not all of them. In the table there are roughly 43,000 clones, 60% to 85% of which are singletons. The source material was PBMCs. The receptors were gathered from a young man in good health and CMV-seronegative.

Worth noting for this clone: Sequence at one end of the junction differs from germline and may be a read error. This specimen includes other DNA sequences encoding the same CDR3. V is TRBV30 and J is TRBJ2-7, with 8 bases identical to TRBD2. The length of the CDR3 is 12 residues. The V gene's germline CDR1 is GTSNPN and CDR2 SVGIG (reference sequence). CDR3 sequence reads: CACSGVVGEQYF. The CDR3 DNA reads TGCGCCTGTAGCGGGGTAGTGGGCGAGCAGTACTTC. Complete variable domain (other parts from reference TRBV30 and TRBJ2-7): SQTIHQWPATLVQPVGSPLSLECTVEGTSNPNLYWYRQAAGRGLQLLFYSVGIGQISSEVPQNLSASRPQDRQFILSSKKLLLSDSGFYLCACSGVVGEQYFGPGTRLTVT.

The chain recombines TRBV19 with TRBJ2-5; 8 nucleotides agree with TRBD2. With V trimmed by 6 bases and J by 5 bases, 8 bases remained unmatched. The CDR3 is made up of 14 amino acids. The germline gives CDR1 LNHDA, CDR2 SQIVND (reference sequence). Written as DNA, the CDR3 is TGTGCCAGTAGAGCGGGAGACGGTGTGGAGACCCAGTACTTC. It is translated as CASRAGDGVETQYF.

The chain links TRBV9 to TRBJ2-5; TRBD2 agrees at 12 bases. CDR1 is SGDLS and CDR2 is YYNGEE in the germline V gene. The CDR3 sequence is 15 residues long. V lost 3 bases to trimming and J lost 4 bases; unmatched junction nucleotides: 4. The CDR3 sequence is CASSGRLAGVETQYF. CDR3 bases: TGTGCCAGCAGCGGGAGACTAGCGGGAGTAGAGACCCAGTACTTC.

This clone showed up just a few times. The chain employs TRBV4-3 and TRBJ1-3, with 7 bases matching TRBD1. J lost 7 bases, V lost 4 bases, and 10 bases had no gene match. This CDR3 comprises 15 residues. Per germline, CDR1 LGHNA and CDR2 YSLEER. The DNA for the CDR3 is TGCGCCAGCAGCCGCGAACAGGGGATGTATAACACCATATATTTT. Amino acid sequence: CASSREQGMYNTIYF.

The sample holds a few counts of this clone. The rearrangement uses TRBV11-2 and TRBJ2-5; D is undetermined. Per the germline V gene, CDR1 is SGHAT and CDR2 is FQNNGV. The V end lost 1 base, the J end lost 0 bases, and 6 bases lay between the germline ends. The CDR3 contains 14 residues. The CDR3 nucleotides read TGTGCCAGCAGCTTAGCCCCGTACCAAGAGACCCAGTACTTC. As protein: CASSLAPYQETQYF.

CDR3 coding DNA: TGCGCCAGCAGCCACCAGCGGGAGTCCGGGGAGCTGTTTTTT. It translates to CASSHQRESGELFF. The V gene is TRBV4-3, the J gene TRBJ2-2; 8 bases line up with TRBD2. The CDR3 totals 14 residues. Germline V CDR1 and CDR2: LGHNA, YSLEER. The V gene end was trimmed by 3 bases and the J gene end by 6 bases; junction bases not matched to a gene: 3.

This clone was counted a single time. V is TRBV2 and J is TRBJ1-5, with 7 bases matching TRBD1. V shed 5 bases and J 10 bases; nucleotides not matched to a gene: 5. The CDR3 sequence is 12 residues long. The germline V gene has CDR1 SNHLY and CDR2 FYNNEI. CDR3 in DNA: TGTGCCAGCAGTCCACAGGGGAACCCCCAGCATTTT. This translates into CASSPQGNPQHF.

This clone has just one count. The chain has TRBV4-3 and TRBJ1-3; no reliable D call. Looked up from germline, CDR1 is LGHNA and CDR2 is YSLEER. V dropped 4 bases and J dropped 0 bases, with 16 bases sitting between them. CDR3 size: 17 residues. The CDR3 spells CASSPSSGGSSGNTIYF. The CDR3 DNA follows: TGCGCCAGCAGCCCCTCCTCCGGCGGATCCTCTGGAAACACCATATATTTT.

This clone was counted a few times. This sequence joins TRBV5-8 and TRBJ1-1; D gene uncertain. V was cut by 4 bases and J by 3 bases, with 13 bases left in between. From germline, CDR1 is SGHTS and CDR2 YDEGEE. The CDR3 has 14 residues. For the CDR3, the DNA is TGTGCCAGCAGCACCATCTCGGGGTACACTGAAGCTTTCTTT. Translation gives CASSTISGYTEAFF.

V and J are TRBV18 and TRBJ2-1; D is possibly TRBD2 (6 bases). This CDR3 contains 17 residues. V lost 3 bases, J lost 1 base, and 16 bases lay in between. The V gene's germline CDR1 is KGHSH and CDR2 LQKENI. For the CDR3, the DNA is TGTGCCAGCTCACCGTCGGGGAGGAGCGGATCCTACAATGAGCAGTTCTTC. Protein product: CASSPSGRSGSYNEQFF.

CDR3: CASNHGGLAPETQYF. The CDR3 DNA reads TGTGCCAGTAACCACGGAGGACTAGCACCCGAGACCCAGTACTTC. The rearrangement uses TRBV19 and TRBJ2-5; 8 nucleotides align to TRBD2. CDR1 LNHDA and CDR2 SQIVND come from the germline V gene (reference sequence). This CDR3 contains 15 residues. J lost 5 bases, V lost 7 bases, and 12 bases had no gene match.

The chain carries TRBV18 and TRBJ2-7; 12 nucleotides agree with TRBD2. CDR3 length: 14 amino acids. CDR1 and CDR2 from the germline V gene are KGHSH and LQKENI. Trimming at V came to 5 bases and at J to 7 bases, leaving 6 bases not matched to a gene. This chain's CDR3 is CASSRTSGTREQYF. CDR3 sequence (DNA): TGTGCCAGCTCAAGGACTAGCGGGACTAGAGAGCAGTACTTC.

As to this clone: The junction departs from the called germline gene at one end, perhaps through a read error. V gene TRBV19 combines with J gene TRBJ2-1; TRBD2 aligns across 7 bases. The CDR3 is 14 residues long. CDR1 and CDR2 (germline): LNHDA, SQIVND (reference sequence). The CDR3 DNA follows: TGTGCCAGTAGCATAGGACTAGGTCCCAATGAGCAGTTCTTC. It specifies CASSIGLGPNEQFF.

The chain uses TRBV6-4 and TRBJ2-5; TRBD2 agrees at 8 bases. The CDR3 loop spans 14 amino acids. Germline CDR1 MRHNA, CDR2 SNTAGT. V lost 3 bases and J lost 5; bases outside the gene matches: 5. This CDR3 reads CASSDRAGEETQYF. DNA for the CDR3: TGTGCCAGCAGTGATAGAGCGGGAGAGGAGACCCAGTACTTC.

The chain couples TRBV21-1 to TRBJ1-5. TRBV21-1 is deemed a pseudogene. This CDR3 comprises 14 residues. CDR3 amino acids: CASSPGRTNQPQHF. CDR3 nucleotide sequence: TGTGCCAGCAGCCCAGGAAGGACTAATCAGCCCCAGCATTTT.

The rearrangement links TRBV14 to TRBJ2-3; 10 positions match TRBD2. This CDR3 is built from 16 residues. In germline, CDR1 is SGHDN, CDR2 FVKESK. V was pared by 1 base and J by 4 bases, with 5 bases of the junction left unmatched. CDR3 sequence reads: CASSQAASGSADTQYF. The CDR3 coding sequence is TGTGCCAGCAGCCAAGCGGCTAGCGGGAGTGCAGATACGCAGTATTTT.

The J gene is TRBJ2-7, the V gene TRBV6-1; 7 bases fit TRBD1. The trim removed 2 bases at V and 5 bases at J, leaving 6 bases unmatched. The CDR3 consists of 14 residues. CDR1 is MNHNS, CDR2 SASEGT, per germline. The CDR3 loop is CASSEWGTDHEQYF. The CDR3 region has the DNA TGTGCCAGCAGTGAATGGGGGACAGACCACGAGCAGTACTTC.

The gene calls are TRBV28 and TRBJ2-7, with D perhaps TRBD2 (5 bases). The ends were cut back, 5 bases at V and 3 bases at J, with 11 bases in the middle. Germline V gives CDR1 MDHEN, CDR2 SYDVKM. The CDR3 length is 13 residues. DNA for the CDR3: TGTGCCAGCAGTCTTCCCACTAGCTACGAGCAGTACTTC. Translated, it gives CASSLPTSYEQYF.

The chain employs TRBV5-5 and TRBJ2-7; unclear D gene. Germline V gene sequence: CDR1 SGHKS, CDR2 YYEKEE (reference sequence). This CDR3 spans 14 amino acids. V lost 0 bases, J lost 6 bases, and 13 bases lay in between. This CDR3 is CASSLEAALGEQYF. The DNA for the CDR3 is TGTGCCAGCAGCTTGGAGGCGGCCCTGGGCGAGCAGTACTTC.

The CDR3 DNA reads TGTGCCAGCAGCTCCCGACGAGAGACAGGGTCGAATGAGCAGTTCTTC. It encodes CASSSRRETGSNEQFF. The chain recombines TRBV7-9 with TRBJ2-1; 7 bases are a match to TRBD1. This CDR3 has 16 residues. The trim removed 4 bases at V and 7 bases at J, leaving 13 bases unmatched. Germline-derived CDR1 and CDR2 are SEHNR and FQNEAQ (reference sequence).

The J gene is TRBJ1-5, the V gene TRBV28; D possibly corresponds to TRBD1 (5 bases). The CDR3 loop spans 16 amino acids. The V end was cut by 4 bases, the J end by 1 base, with 14 bases between. Germline-derived CDR1 and CDR2 are MDHEN and SYDVKM. The CDR3 loop reads CASSSGAGQSNQPQHF. CDR3 sequence (DNA): TGTGCCAGCAGTTCTGGAGCAGGGCAAAGCAATCAGCCCCAGCATTTT.

CDR3: CASRIQGESYGYTF. The CDR3 nucleotides are TGTGCCAGCAGGATACAGGGGGAGTCCTATGGCTACACCTTC. The V call is TRBV6-5, the J call TRBJ1-2; the match to TRBD1 covers 8 bases. The length of the CDR3 is 14 residues. The trim removed 6 bases at V and 4 bases at J, leaving 7 bases unmatched. CDR1 is MNHEY and CDR2 is SVGAGI in the germline V gene.

J is TRBJ2-1 and V is TRBV7-3; D is perhaps TRBD2 (5 bases). The germline V gene encodes CDR1 SGHTA and CDR2 FQGTGA. V shed 3 bases and J shed 7 bases, with 16 bases lying between them. This CDR3 has 15 amino acids. In DNA form, the CDR3 reads TGTGCCAGCAGCTTGGCGGGCACAACGGGAAATGAGCAGTTCTTC. It codes for CASSLAGTTGNEQFF.

The chain employs TRBV30 and TRBJ2-7; D is possibly TRBD1 (5 bases). Per germline, CDR1 GTSNPN and CDR2 SVGIG (reference sequence). V dropped 2 bases and J dropped 7 bases, with 9 bases sitting between them. CDR3 length: 11 amino acids. The CDR3 DNA reads as TGTGCCTGGAGTTGGCAGGGAGAGCAGTACTTC. Translated, it gives CAWSWQGEQYF.

This clone was detected once. The chain has TRBV5-1 and TRBJ1-2; possible D gene TRBD1, 5 bases. Germline V lookup: CDR1 SGHRS, CDR2 YFSETQ. The ends were cut back, 0 bases at V and 4 bases at J, with 10 bases in the middle. The CDR3 is made up of 14 amino acids. In DNA, the CDR3 is TGCGCCAGCAGCTTGGAAGGGGCCCGCTATGGCTACACCTTC. Amino acids: CASSLEGARYGYTF.

The chain carries TRBV19 and TRBJ2-7; a weak D match, TRBD1 (5 bases). The CDR3 is made up of 16 amino acids. Germline loops: CDR1 LNHDA, CDR2 SQIVND (reference sequence). The V end was cut by 3 bases, the J end by 3 bases, with 18 bases between. The CDR3: CASSIRLQEIYYEQYF. DNA of the CDR3: TGTGCCAGTAGTATTCGGCTACAGGAAATCTACTACGAGCAGTACTTC.

This clone was seen a single time. The chain has TRBV2 and TRBJ1-1, with 7 bases aligning to TRBD1. The germline V gene encodes CDR1 SNHLY and CDR2 FYNNEI. V trimming: 4 bases; J trimming: 1 base; junction bases outside the gene matches: 0. The CDR3 covers 13 residues. CDR3 DNA sequence: TGTGCCAGCAGTGGACAGGGGAACACTGAAGCTTTCTTT. Translation: CASSGQGNTEAFF.